A single T cell receptor (beta chain) is shown here with its context. The antigen remains undetermined. The data were taken from a study of cytomegalovirus exposure and HLA in healthy donors. Study-wide results and limits: TRBV6-2, TRBV6-3 and other indistinguishable V segments were excluded. Later analysis associated a missense DCLRE1C variant with TCR beta V- and J-gene trimming. The study put some 150 TCR beta chains on its list as cytomegalovirus-associated.

Vbeta (60) and Jbeta (13) primers were used in the PCR. Assay used: immunoSEQ multiplex PCR; TCRdb lists only in-frame clones, some missing. The table has about 110,000 clones, 69% seen once. CDR1 is SNHLY and CDR2 is FYNNEI in the germline V gene. There are 12 residues in the CDR3. The ends lost 7 bases at V and 8 bases at J; junction bases unmatched: 5. This sequence joins TRBV2 and TRBJ1-1; 9 bases map to TRBD1. Sequencing used PBMCs. This receptor was obtained from a man aged 30 to 39 in good health and CMV-seronegative. The CDR3: CASTVDRGEAFF. The CDR3 DNA reads TGTGCCAGCACAGTGGACAGGGGAGAAGCTTTCTTT.